The entry below gives a single T cell receptor (beta chain) sequence along with its context. CDR3 size: 14 residues. Germline assignment: CDR1 SGHVS and CDR2 FQNEAQ. Trimming took 4 bases from V and 0 from J, leaving 10 bases between them. The entry originates in a study of cytomegalovirus exposure and HLA in healthy donors. The wider study: As an earlier analysis found, about 190 million T cells yielded 90 million to 140 million unique TCR beta sequences. Clustering assigned 81% of the approximately 430 genotyped donors to the Caucasian-associated ancestry cluster.

The PCR ran on 60 Vbeta and 13 Jbeta primers. Sequencing was performed with immunoSEQ multiplex PCR; in TCRdb, only in-frame clones are kept and a portion is missing. Its table lists 100,000 to 150,000 clones. The source material was PBMCs. The chain has TRBV7-8 and TRBJ2-7; possibly TRBD1 for D (5 bases). The receptor comes from a man aged 18-30 years in good health and CMV-seronegative. The CDR3 loop is CASSWGGGSYEQYF. DNA of the CDR3: TGTGCCAGCAGCTGGGGCGGCGGCTCCTACGAGCAGTACTTC. Variable domain in full (rest from reference TRBV7-8 and TRBJ2-7): GAGVSQSPRYKVAKRGQDVALRCDPISGHVSLFWYQQALGQGPEFLTYFQNEAQLDKSGLPSDRFFAERPEGSVSTLKIQRTQQEDSAVYLCASSWGGGSYEQYFGPGTRLTVT.